A single sample is the source of the 10 T cell receptor beta chains below, sequenced in a study of beta chain features in type 1 diabetes. Isolated RNA was reverse transcribed in full, so expressed TCRB transcripts were sequenced. Libraries were prepared by immunoSEQ multiplex PCR; TCRdb keeps only in-frame clonotypes and omits some of them. The sample contains about 620,000 clones, roughly a sixth of which appear only once. The material sequenced was naive CD4+ T cells from blood. The receptors were gathered from a man aged 18 to 35 in good health.

This clone was counted only a few times. This chain joins TRBV7-2 and TRBJ2-4, with D perhaps given as TRBD1 or TRBD2 (5 bases each). V was trimmed by 3 bases and J by 0 bases, leaving 12 bases between them. Germline values: CDR1 SGHTA, CDR2 FQGNSA. This CDR3 has 16 amino acids. This CDR3 reads CASSFGVGLAKNIQYF. DNA of the CDR3: TGTGCCAGCAGCTTCGGGGTGGGGCTAGCCAAAAACATTCAGTACTTC.

This clone has just a few counts. The chain combines TRBV7-6 with TRBJ2-3; 8 nucleotides agree with TRBD1. Germline V gene sequence: CDR1 SGHVS, CDR2 FNYEAQ. This CDR3 contains 12 residues. V lost 4 bases and J lost 14; bases outside the gene matches: 8. CDR3 residues: CASSSDRGRWYF. The CDR3 nucleotides are TGTGCCAGCAGCTCCGACAGGGGTCGTTGGTATTTT.

This clone was picked up a small number of times. The chain couples TRBV12-5 to TRBJ2-3, with D unresolved. Trimming removed 1 base from V and 5 bases from J, with 16 bases in between. Germline V gene sequence: CDR1 LGHNT, CDR2 FRNRAP. This CDR3 is built from 16 residues. The CDR3 sequence: CASGLGEWGLGDTQYF. The CDR3 coding sequence is TGTGCTAGTGGTTTGGGCGAGTGGGGTTTAGGAGATACGCAGTATTTT.

The chain couples TRBV6-6 to TRBJ1-2; TRBD1 agrees at 8 bases. After removal of 3 bases from V and 5 bases from J, the junction contained 8 bases not matched to a gene. Germline CDR1 and CDR2: MNHNY and SVGAGI (reference sequence). The CDR3 is made up of 15 amino acids. CDR3 amino acids: CASSYVSQGGYGYTF. For the CDR3, the DNA is TGTGCCAGCAGTTATGTATCACAGGGGGGATATGGCTACACCTTC.

This clone was seen only a few times. V usage is TRBV11-2 and J usage is TRBJ2-5; D is undetermined. Trimming left V 5 bases short and J 4 bases short, with 14 bases between. This CDR3 region has 14 residues. CDR1 and CDR2 (germline): SGHAT, FQNNGV. The CDR3 sequence is CASSPVVSSETQYF. The CDR3 DNA is TGTGCCAGCAGCCCAGTGGTCTCATCAGAGACCCAGTACTTC.

This clone was recorded a few times. The rearrangement links TRBV5-4 to TRBJ1-2; D gene unclear. This CDR3 has 13 amino acids. The V end was cut by 4 bases, the J end by 1 base, with 8 bases between. Germline CDR1 and CDR2: SGHNT and YYREEE (reference sequence). The CDR3 region is CASSPQNNYGYTF. CDR3 bases: TGTGCCAGCAGCCCACAGAATAACTATGGCTACACCTTC.

This sequence joins TRBV10-3 and TRBJ2-7; D is ambiguous. The CDR3 contains 11 residues. Trimming pared 6 bases from V and 3 bases from J, leaving 6 bases between. Germline values: CDR1 ENHRY, CDR2 SYGVKD. CDR3 sequence reads: CAISMNYEQYF. The CDR3 DNA follows: TGTGCCATCAGCATGAACTACGAGCAGTACTTC.

This clone was picked up a small number of times. The chain's CDR3 is CASSLLVRGEKLFF. CDR3 nucleotides: TGTGCCAGCAGCTTACTTGTCCGGGGTGAAAAACTGTTTTTT. The V and J genes are TRBV7-9 and TRBJ1-4, with unresolved D. There are 14 residues in the CDR3. Germline V gene lookup returns CDR1 SEHNR and CDR2 FQNEAQ (reference sequence). Deletions cut 2 bases from V and 7 bases from J, with 11 bases between.

This chain links TRBV4-1 with TRBJ2-7; 9 bases agree with TRBD1. The CDR3 is 16 amino acids. CDR1 and CDR2 from the germline V gene are MGHRA and YSYEKL. V lost 1 base to trimming and J lost 4 bases; unmatched junction nucleotides: 8. The CDR3 is CASSQARDRAGYEQYF. The CDR3 DNA reads as TGCGCCAGCAGCCAAGCCCGGGACAGGGCAGGTTACGAGCAGTACTTC.

The gene calls are TRBV28 and TRBJ2-7; 8 nucleotides match TRBD2. This CDR3 is 15 amino acids long. Germline CDR1 MDHEN, CDR2 SYDVKM. V was clipped by 7 bases and J by 4 bases; unmatched bases: 12. The CDR3 spells CASTAASGRGYEQYF. The CDR3 DNA reads TGTGCCAGCACCGCAGCCAGCGGGAGAGGATACGAGCAGTACTTC.